The 23 T cell receptor beta chains in this list originate from one sample, sequenced in a study of T cells in Graves' hyperthyroidism and ophthalmopathy. Amplified TCR beta CDR3 regions came from RNA transcripts. The TCR CDR3 first-round RT-PCR relied on the HTBI primer set. TCRdb recomputed calls from the multiplex PCR reads with MiXCR, one row per CDR3 protein. Of a few hundred thousand distinct CDR3 sequences in the sample, roughly 20% are singletons; the top ten hold around 27%. The sequenced sample consisted of blood. The receptor set was obtained from a young man with Graves' hyperthyroidism.

This clonotype was found many times. The chain employs TRBV30 and TRBJ2-2; D not resolved. The CDR3 runs to 13 residues. Germline CDR1 is GTSNPN and CDR2 is SVGIG (reference sequence). V gave up 3 bases and J gave up 1 base, with 6 bases separating them. As DNA, the CDR3 is TGTGCCTGGAGCTCCGGGAACACCGGGGAGCTGTTTTTT. Amino acid sequence: CAWSSGNTGELFF.

There are many counts of this clonotype. The rearrangement uses TRBV28 and TRBJ1-2, with a possible D match to TRBD1 (5 bases). Germline V lookup: CDR1 MDHEN, CDR2 SYDVKM. Trimming cost V 7 bases and J 5 bases, with 20 bases left between them. CDR3 length: 15 amino acids. CDR3 sequence reads: CASTPAIRQWYGYTF. Here the CDR3 DNA reads TGTGCCAGCACCCCAGCCATTAGACAGTGGTATGGCTACACCTTC.

This clonotype was observed at least ten times. J is TRBJ2-7 and V is TRBV2; unclear D gene. The V gene's germline CDR1 is SNHLY and CDR2 FYNNEI. The CDR3 runs 13 residues. Trimming cost V 6 bases and J 0 bases, with 9 bases left between them. The CDR3 region has the DNA TGTGCCAGCAGGATCGACCGCTCCTACGAGCAGTACTTC. It specifies CASRIDRSYEQYF.

The sample holds many counts of this clonotype. The chain uses TRBV12-3 or TRBV12-4 and TRBJ1-5, with D unresolved. V lost 6 bases and J lost 0, with 21 bases in between. The CDR3 is 18 amino acids. Written as DNA, the CDR3 is TGTGCCAGCAGCCAATACCCTCCGGCCTTTTATAGCAATCAGCCCCAGCATTTT. The encoded protein is CASSQYPPAFYSNQPQHF.

The J gene is TRBJ2-2, the V gene TRBV3-1, with 7 bases identical to TRBD1. The trim removed 4 bases at V and 5 bases at J, leaving 10 bases unmatched. CDR1 and CDR2 (germline): LGHDT, YNNKEL (reference sequence). The CDR3 is 16 residues long. The CDR3 spells CASSPEAGGRTGELFF. The CDR3 DNA reads TGTGCCAGCAGCCCGGAGGCAGGGGGAAGGACCGGGGAGCTGTTTTTT.

V is TRBV15 and J is TRBJ2-7, with D possibly called TRBD1 or TRBD2 (5 bases each). Per germline, CDR1 LNHNV and CDR2 YYDKDF (reference sequence). V gave up 1 base and J gave up 4 bases, with 17 bases separating them. The CDR3 sequence is 16 residues long. CDR3 sequence reads: CATSRAGLAGPYEQYF. The CDR3 region has the DNA TGTGCCACCAGCAGAGCGGGGCTAGCCGGGCCTTACGAGCAGTACTTC.

This clonotype has a count of ten or more. The genes are TRBV15 and TRBJ1-6; D remains ambiguous. Germline V CDR1 and CDR2: LNHNV, YYDKDF (reference sequence). The CDR3 consists of 15 residues. Trimming shortened V by 1 base and J by 6 bases, and 10 bases separated the two germline ends. The CDR3 bases are TGTGCCACCAGCAGAGTCACGACCCCTAATTCACCCCTCCACTTT. Protein sequence: CATSRVTTPNSPLHF.

The gene calls are TRBV28 and TRBJ2-3; 11 bases align to TRBD2. Unmatched junction bases numbered 5, after V lost 4 bases and J lost 11 bases. This CDR3 is 13 amino acids long. CDR1 and CDR2 from the germline V gene are MDHEN and SYDVKM. The CDR3: CASSSLTSGRQYF. The CDR3 coding sequence is TGTGCCAGCAGTTCCCTAACTAGCGGGAGGCAGTATTTT.

The chain couples TRBV5-1 to TRBJ2-6; a possible D gene is TRBD2 (5 bases). The CDR3 runs to 17 residues. Germline loops: CDR1 SGHRS, CDR2 YFSETQ. Deletions cut 1 base from V and 3 bases from J, with 14 bases between. CDR3 nucleotide sequence: TGCGCCAGCAGCTTGAGATGGACTCCCCGTGGGGCCAACGTCCTGACTTTC. Protein product: CASSLRWTPRGANVLTF. The full variable domain, its missing parts supplied by reference TRBV5-1 and TRBJ2-6, is KAGVTQTPRYLIKTRGQQVTLSCSPISGHRSVSWYQQTPGQGLQFLFEYFSETQRNKGNFPGRFSGRQFSNSRSEMNVSTLELGDSALYLCASSLRWTPRGANVLTFGAGSRLTVL.

This clonotype was picked up many times. The chain recombines TRBV19 with TRBJ2-5; D unresolved. CDR3 length: 13 residues. V gave up 3 bases and J gave up 1 base, with 6 bases separating them. Germline V gene sequence: CDR1 LNHDA, CDR2 SQIVND (reference sequence). The CDR3 sequence is CASSIYAQETQYF. DNA for the CDR3: TGTGCCAGTAGTATCTACGCCCAAGAGACCCAGTACTTC.

The CDR3 DNA reads TGTGCCAGCACCGGGACTAGTTTCCACGAGCAGTACTTC. This encodes CASTGTSFHEQYF. The chain has TRBV27 and TRBJ2-7, with 8 bases lining up with TRBD2. The CDR3 consists of 13 residues. Germline V CDR1 and CDR2: MNHEY, SMNVEV (reference sequence). V lost 7 bases and J lost 5; bases outside the gene matches: 7.

This clonotype has at least ten counts. The genes are TRBV7-8 and TRBJ1-2; D may be TRBD1 (5 bases). The CDR3 runs to 13 residues. Trimming took off 5 bases at V and 4 bases at J, with 11 bases between the two ends. The germline V gene encodes CDR1 SGHVS and CDR2 FQNEAQ. The CDR3 region is CASSPGLPYGYTF. CDR3 in DNA: TGTGCCAGCAGCCCAGGGCTGCCCTATGGCTACACCTTC.

V usage is TRBV18 and J usage is TRBJ1-1, with 7 bases lining up with TRBD1. Germline V CDR1 and CDR2: KGHSH, LQKENI. V shed 3 bases, J shed 4 bases, and the junction held 5 bases outside the gene matches. The CDR3 has 14 residues. The CDR3 region is CASSPLQGTTEAFF. CDR3 DNA: TGTGCCAGCTCACCGCTACAGGGGACCACTGAAGCTTTCTTT.

The sample holds a few counts of this clonotype. The V call is TRBV7-9, the J call TRBJ1-1; perhaps TRBD1 as D (6 bases). CDR3 length equals 15 residues. V was pared by 0 bases and J by 5 bases, with 13 bases between. Germline CDR1 and CDR2: SEHNR and FQNEAQ (reference sequence). The CDR3 reads CASSLARGASTEAFF. In nucleotides, the CDR3 is TGTGCCAGCAGCTTAGCTCGGGGGGCGAGTACTGAAGCTTTCTTT. The full variable domain, completed using reference TRBV7-9 and TRBJ1-1, is DTGVSQNPRHKITKRGQNVTFRCDPISEHNRLYWYRQTLGQGPEFLTYFQNEAQLEKSRLLSDRFSAERPKGSFSTLEIQRTEQGDSAMYLCASSLARGASTEAFFGQGTRLTVV.

This clonotype came up many times. The chain recombines TRBV6-5 with TRBJ1-5, with unresolved D. The CDR3 is made up of 11 amino acids. Between the trimmed V and J ends, which lost 8 bases and 5 bases, there was a span of 7 bases. The V gene's germline CDR1 is MNHEY and CDR2 SVGAGI. In nucleotides, the CDR3 is TGTGCCAGCGGACTTTATCAGCCCCAGCATTTT. As protein: CASGLYQPQHF.

The chain carries TRBV30 and TRBJ1-2; no definite D call. Germline V lookup: CDR1 GTSNPN, CDR2 SVGIG (reference sequence). V lost 3 bases, J lost 7 bases, and 18 bases lay in between. The CDR3 is made up of 14 amino acids. CDR3 coding DNA: TGTGCCTGGAGGCGAAAAGCGGGGTACTCTGGCTACACCTTC. It is translated as CAWRRKAGYSGYTF.

The V and J genes are TRBV12-3 or TRBV12-4 and TRBJ2-7, with 10 bases matching TRBD1. V dropped 6 bases and J dropped 5; count of bases not matched to a gene: 7. This CDR3 has 14 amino acids. CDR3 nucleotides: TGTGCCAGCAGGTTGACAGGGGGCGTCCACGAGCAGTACTTC. This encodes CASRLTGGVHEQYF.

As for this clonotype: Since a much larger clone is just one base distant, this may be a read error. This chain joins TRBV10-2 and TRBJ1-2; D uncertain. V shed 7 bases and J shed 4 bases, with 16 bases lying between them. Germline lookup yields CDR1 WSHSY and CDR2 SAAADI. The CDR3 runs to 14 residues. CDR3 bases: TGCGCCAGCAAACCGGGATATCTCGGCTATGGCTACACCTTC. It yields the protein CASKPGYLGYGYTF.

This clonotype was detected ten times or more. The chain couples TRBV20-1 to TRBJ2-7; a weak D match, TRBD1 (5 bases). The germline CDR1 and CDR2 sequences are DFQATT and SNEGSKA (reference sequence). Between the trimmed V and J ends, which lost 4 bases and 3 bases, there was a span of 19 bases. CDR3 length equals 15 residues. The CDR3 coding sequence is TGCAGTGCTAACACCCCCAGGGCCGCCTTCTACGAGCAGTACTTC. Protein: CSANTPRAAFYEQYF.

The chain links TRBV27 to TRBJ1-1, with 8 bases lining up with TRBD1. Looked up from germline, CDR1 is MNHEY and CDR2 is SMNVEV (reference sequence). The CDR3 runs to 14 residues. V lost 6 bases and J lost 3; bases outside the gene matches: 6. The DNA for the CDR3 is TGTGCCAGCAGACAGGGGGGCCCCTACACTGAAGCTTTCTTT. Residues: CASRQGGPYTEAFF.

V usage is TRBV19 and J usage is TRBJ2-7; D may be TRBD2 (6 bases). This CDR3 is built from 20 residues. Per the germline V gene, CDR1 is LNHDA and CDR2 is SQIVND (reference sequence). V was cut by 3 bases and J by 4 bases, with 31 bases left in between. The CDR3 loop reads CASSMGRLARRTPGGYEQYF. In DNA form, the CDR3 reads TGTGCCAGTAGTATGGGACGGCTTGCGCGGCGGACCCCAGGAGGGTACGAGCAGTACTTC.

This clonotype was found many times. The chain recombines TRBV12-3 or TRBV12-4 with TRBJ2-1; maybe TRBD2 (6 bases). The CDR3 runs to 15 residues. V dropped 4 bases and J dropped 0 bases, with 10 bases sitting between them. CDR3 nucleotide sequence: TGTGCCAGCAGTTCGGACGGGAGCTCCTACAATGAGCAGTTCTTC. Translating it yields CASSSDGSSYNEQFF.

This clonotype was seen a few times. The gene calls are TRBV3-1 and TRBJ2-7; 7 bases match TRBD2. Trimming cost V 4 bases and J 6 bases; bases outside gene matches: 12. Germline CDR1 LGHDT, CDR2 YNNKEL (reference sequence). This CDR3 has 15 residues. The CDR3, as DNA: TGTGCCAGCAGCCCACGGACTAGGGGAGGGGTCGAGCAGTACTTC. Translation: CASSPRTRGGVEQYF.